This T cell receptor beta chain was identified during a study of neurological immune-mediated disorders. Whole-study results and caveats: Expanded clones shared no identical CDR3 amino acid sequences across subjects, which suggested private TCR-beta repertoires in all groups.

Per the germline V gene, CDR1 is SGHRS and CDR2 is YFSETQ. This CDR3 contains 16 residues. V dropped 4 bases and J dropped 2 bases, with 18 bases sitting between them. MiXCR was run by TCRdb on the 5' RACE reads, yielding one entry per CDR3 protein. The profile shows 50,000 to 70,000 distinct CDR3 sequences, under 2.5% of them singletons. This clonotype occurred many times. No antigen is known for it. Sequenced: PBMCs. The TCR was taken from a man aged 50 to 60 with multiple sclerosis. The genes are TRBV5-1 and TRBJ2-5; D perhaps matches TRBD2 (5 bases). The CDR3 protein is CASSLRGGGRQETQYF. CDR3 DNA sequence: TGCGCCAGCAGCCTCCGGGGTGGCGGACGTCAAGAGACCCAGTACTTC.